Presented here are 22 T cell receptor beta chains from one specimen sequenced in a study of post-analysis software for immune sequencing data. Findings and limits, study-wide: In patients, about 5 TRBV segments were more frequent than in controls, with TRBV5-6, TRBV5-1 and TRBV20-1 among them.

cDNA libraries for TCR beta contained unique molecular identifiers. Using its own MiXCR run on the PCR reads, TCRdb lists one record per CDR3 protein. The repertoire holds about 820,000 distinct CDR3 sequences, with 53% as singletons. No antigen is known for these receptors. The sequenced sample was blood. The receptors were gathered from a girl aged 10 to 17 with multiple sclerosis.

The chain recombines TRBV20-1 with TRBJ1-6; 7 bases align to TRBD1. V was clipped by 3 bases and J by 4 bases; unmatched bases: 6. The CDR3 is 15 residues long. Germline CDR1 reads DFQATT; CDR2 reads SNEGSKA (reference sequence). CDR3: CSARDRIRYNSPLHF. As DNA, the CDR3 is TGCAGTGCTAGGGACAGGATCCGATATAATTCACCCCTCCACTTT.

A few counts support this clonotype. The chain combines TRBV7-9 with TRBJ2-7, with TRBD2 identical over 10 bases. The J call may be incorrect, as the DNA end agrees better with TRBJ2-5. Germline V gives CDR1 SEHNR, CDR2 FQNEAQ (reference sequence). The length of the CDR3 is 16 residues. The CDR3 coding sequence is TGTGCCAGCAGCCACCCTCGGGCTAGCGGGAGCGAGACCCAGTACTTC. As protein: CASSHPRASGSETQYF.

This chain connects TRBV27 to TRBJ2-3; D gene uncertain. Germline V gene sequence: CDR1 MNHEY, CDR2 SMNVEV (reference sequence). The CDR3 has 12 residues. Trimming pared 8 bases from V and 0 bases from J, leaving 6 bases between. The CDR3 coding sequence is TGTGCCAGCGTAGGGAGCACAGATACGCAGTATTTT. This translates into CASVGSTDTQYF.

This clonotype was seen only a few times. V usage is TRBV20-1 and J usage is TRBJ2-7, with TRBD2 identical over 10 bases. The germline V gene encodes CDR1 DFQATT and CDR2 SNEGSKA (reference sequence). V lost 7 bases, J lost 6 bases, and 12 bases stayed unmatched. The CDR3 contains 14 residues. CDR3 in DNA: TGCAGTGGAGAGCGGGAGGGCCGCTCAGGCGAGCAGTACTTC. As protein: CSGEREGRSGEQYF.

The J gene is TRBJ2-3, the V gene TRBV3-1; D remains ambiguous. V lost 0 bases and J 3 bases, leaving 4 bases between the germline ends. Germline V lookup: CDR1 LGHDT, CDR2 YNNKEL (reference sequence). This CDR3 contains 13 residues. The CDR3, as DNA: TGTGCCAGCAGCCAAGAAGGAACAGATACGCAGTATTTT. Protein product: CASSQEGTDTQYF.

V usage is TRBV7-8 and J usage is TRBJ1-5; 11 nucleotides line up with TRBD1. Germline lookup yields CDR1 SGHVS and CDR2 FQNEAQ. V shed 1 base, J shed 5 bases, and the junction held 4 bases outside the gene matches. CDR3 length equals 16 residues. The chain's CDR3 is CASSLELDRGHQPQHF. The CDR3 DNA follows: TGTGCCAGCAGCTTAGAATTGGACAGGGGGCATCAGCCCCAGCATTTT.

The DNA of the CDR3 is TGTGCCAGCAGAGGTATGGGCTCTGGGGCCAACGTCCTGACTTTC. Its translation: CASRGMGSGANVLTF. The chain uses TRBV2 and TRBJ2-6; D gene unclear. V lost 6 bases to trimming and J lost 0 bases, with 9 bases between them. CDR1 and CDR2 from the germline V gene are SNHLY and FYNNEI. The CDR3 runs 15 residues. The full variable domain, with the rest looked up from reference TRBV2 and TRBJ2-6, is EPEVTQTPSHQVTQMGQEVILRCVPISNHLYFYWYRQILGQKVEFLVSFYNNEISEKSEIFDDQFSVERPDGSNFTLKIRSTKLEDSAMYFCASRGMGSGANVLTFGAGSRLTVL.

The chain joins TRBV20-1 to TRBJ2-1; possibly TRBD1 for D (6 bases). Per germline, CDR1 DFQATT and CDR2 SNEGSKA (reference sequence). V was shortened by 8 bases and J by 4 bases, with 15 bases between the two germline ends. This CDR3 has 13 residues. The DNA for the CDR3 is TGCAGTACATCCCAGGACAGTTACAATGAGCAGTTCTTC. Translating gives CSTSQDSYNEQFF.

The chain uses TRBV18 and TRBJ2-1, with 7 positions matching TRBD1. The V gene end was trimmed by 2 bases and the J gene end by 6 bases; junction bases not matched to a gene: 16. Germline V gene data show CDR1 as KGHSH and CDR2 as LQKENI. CDR3 length: 18 residues. The CDR3 region has the DNA TGTGCCAGCTCACCAAGAGGCGAGGGGGCGGTCATTTCCAATGAGCAGTTCTTC. It yields the protein CASSPRGEGAVISNEQFF.

The chain uses TRBV11-2 and TRBJ2-7, with D hard to call. The V and J ends lost 2 bases and 0 bases respectively, with 8 bases between them. This CDR3 is built from 14 residues. The V gene's germline CDR1 is SGHAT and CDR2 FQNNGV. CDR3 sequence reads: CASSLRVYSYEQYF. The CDR3 DNA is TGTGCCAGCAGCTTAAGAGTTTACTCCTACGAGCAGTACTTC.

This clonotype has more than one count but fewer than ten. This chain connects TRBV10-3 to TRBJ2-5; D not resolved. Germline CDR1 and CDR2: ENHRY and SYGVKD. CDR3 size: 13 residues. Trimming shortened V by 3 bases and J by 1 base, and 6 bases separated the two germline ends. The CDR3 region is CAISDSAQETQYF. For the CDR3, the DNA is TGTGCCATCAGTGACAGCGCCCAAGAGACCCAGTACTTC.

The chain employs TRBV20-1 and TRBJ2-4; unclear D gene. Germline assignment: CDR1 DFQATT and CDR2 SNEGSKA (reference sequence). The CDR3 covers 13 residues. V shed 1 base and J shed 8 bases, with 12 bases lying between them. The CDR3 protein is CSARVGQLDIQYF. CDR3 coding DNA: TGCAGTGCTAGAGTGGGCCAGCTAGACATTCAGTACTTC.

This clonotype was seen a single time. The chain employs TRBV20-1 and TRBJ2-7; 9 nucleotides align to TRBD1. Germline lookup yields CDR1 DFQATT and CDR2 SNEGSKA (reference sequence). The CDR3 sequence is 14 residues long. Trimming took 3 bases from V and 6 from J; bases not matched to a gene: 9. The CDR3, as DNA: TGCAGTGCTAGTACCGGGACAGGGCGTAGCGAGCAGTACTTC. Its translation: CSASTGTGRSEQYF.

This chain joins TRBV20-1 and TRBJ2-1, with 10 bases matching TRBD2. The V and J ends lost 0 bases and 8 bases, in that order; junction bases with no gene match: 10. Germline V gene data show CDR1 as DFQATT and CDR2 as SNEGSKA (reference sequence). CDR3 size: 16 residues. CDR3 residues: CSARELAGERGDEQFF. CDR3 sequence (DNA): TGCAGTGCTAGAGAGCTAGCGGGAGAGCGAGGCGATGAGCAGTTCTTC.

The chain is built from TRBV20-1 and TRBJ1-2; D not certain. Trimming took 8 bases from V and 2 from J, leaving 12 bases between them. Germline assignment: CDR1 DFQATT and CDR2 SNEGSKA (reference sequence). The CDR3 extends over 12 amino acids. CDR3 sequence reads: CSIPRGNYGYTF. The CDR3 DNA is TGCAGTATACCGCGTGGGAACTATGGCTACACCTTC.

The chain couples TRBV4-2 to TRBJ1-5, with D possibly matching TRBD1 (6 bases). Germline CDR1 reads LGHNA; CDR2 reads YNFKEQ. The CDR3 runs to 17 residues. V shed 4 bases and J shed 4 bases, with 20 bases lying between them. Here the CDR3 DNA reads TGTGCCAGCAGCCCCTTTGACAGGAGCCTTTCTAATCAGCCCCAGCATTTT. As protein: CASSPFDRSLSNQPQHF.

As concerns this clonotype: The junction does not match germline at one end; this may be a read error. The chain recombines TRBV7-3 with TRBJ2-3; 8 positions match TRBD1. This CDR3 has 18 residues. Germline loops: CDR1 SGHTA, CDR2 FQGTGA. This CDR3 is CAGSLTGKGQGGADTQYF. In DNA form, the CDR3 reads TGTGCCGGCAGCTTAACTGGAAAAGGACAGGGAGGCGCAGATACGCAGTATTTT.

As regards this clonotype: The junction differs from germline at one of its ends, possibly a read error. V and J are TRBV27 and TRBJ2-7; 9 positions agree with TRBD1. The CDR3 runs to 14 residues. Germline V gives CDR1 MNHEY, CDR2 SMNVEV (reference sequence). The CDR3 here is CASSATGGAYERYF. CDR3 nucleotides: TGTGCCAGCAGTGCGACAGGGGGAGCCTACGAGCGGTACTTC.

Regarding this clonotype: One end of the junction does not line up with germline, which may come from a read error. This sequence joins TRBV6-5 and TRBJ2-2, with 7 bases fitting TRBD1. This CDR3 is built from 13 residues. Germline CDR1 MNHEY, CDR2 SVGAGI. The CDR3 DNA sequence: TGCGCCAGTAGACAGGGCAAGGCCGGGGAGCTGTTTTTT. Amino acids: CASRQGKAGELFF.

In this sample, this clonotype turned up once. The rearrangement uses TRBV4-1 and TRBJ2-4, with 12 bases aligning to TRBD2. With V trimmed by 4 bases and J by 1 base, 5 bases remained unmatched. Germline V gene lookup returns CDR1 MGHRA and CDR2 YSYEKL. This CDR3 has 17 residues. Written as DNA, the CDR3 is TGCGCCAGCAGCCGCACCCTAGCGGGAGGGGCCAAAAACATTCAGTACTTC. It codes for CASSRTLAGGAKNIQYF.

A few counts support this clonotype. CDR3 in DNA: TGTGCCACCAGCAGAGATGGGGCAGATACGCAGTATTTT. Its translation is CATSRDGADTQYF. The J gene is TRBJ2-3, the V gene TRBV15, with D unresolved. Germline loops: CDR1 LNHNV, CDR2 YYDKDF (reference sequence). The ends were cut back, 0 bases at V and 4 bases at J, with 5 bases in the middle. The CDR3 length is 13 residues.

The chain has TRBV10-3 and TRBJ2-3, with 8 bases identical to TRBD2. Trimming at V came to 4 bases and at J to 2 bases, leaving 8 bases not matched to a gene. The CDR3 contains 16 residues. CDR1 and CDR2 from the germline V gene are ENHRY and SYGVKD. The DNA of the CDR3 is TGTGCCATCAGTGGGGAGCGGGGGCCTCCCACAGATACGCAGTATTTT. Translating it yields CAISGERGPPTDTQYF.